Following are 7 T cell receptor beta chains from one sample sequenced in a study of T-cell memory formation after mild COVID-19 (dated by TCRdb to the early 2020s). Library preparation employed 5' RACE. TCRdb shows the sequencer as Illumina NovaSeq 6000. The raw public data were reprocessed by TCRdb itself: fastp quality trimming at Q25, MiXCR clonotype calling, in-frame beta chains only. Each entry is one CDR3 protein sequence, shown with its most common DNA and genes. In this sample the table shows a few hundred thousand distinct CDR3 sequences, roughly a sixth of which occur a single time. Of the sample, around 21% is held by the ten largest clones. Material: PBMCs or a T cell subset sorted from them (not recorded which). The receptor set was obtained from a man younger than 35 who had mild COVID-19 (a few samples of this study predate the infection). The sample titles of this study are shuffled in the database, so cell type and time point are left out; the donor was told from shared clones.

The chain links TRBV5-6 to TRBJ2-7, with D unresolved. Between the trimmed V and J ends, which lost 0 bases and 7 bases, there was a span of 5 bases. The CDR3 totals 11 residues. Germline V gene data show CDR1 as SGHDT and CDR2 as YYEEEE. The CDR3 loop reads CASSLEDEQYF. The CDR3 region has the DNA TGTGCCAGCAGCTTGGAGGATGAGCAGTACTTC.

A few counts support this clonotype. V gene TRBV24-1 combines with J gene TRBJ2-2; D gene uncertain. Germline V gene data show CDR1 as KGHDR and CDR2 as SFDVKD. The CDR3 is made up of 12 amino acids. Trimming cost V 5 bases and J 7 bases, with 7 bases left between them. The CDR3 here is CATSGMGGELFF. The CDR3 coding sequence is TGTGCCACCAGTGGAATGGGCGGGGAGCTGTTTTTT.

V is TRBV6-2 or TRBV6-3 and J is TRBJ1-5; D is possibly TRBD1 (6 bases). Germline V gene lookup returns CDR1 MNHEY and CDR2 SVGEGT. The CDR3 runs 12 residues. Trimming removed 2 bases from V and 11 bases from J, with 10 bases in between. The CDR3 protein is CASSYLEGAQHF. The CDR3 DNA reads TGTGCCAGCAGTTACCTCGAGGGGGCCCAGCATTTT.

This rearrangement joins TRBV4-2 to TRBJ2-5; 11 bases are a match to TRBD2. Germline CDR1 LGHNA, CDR2 YNFKEQ. There are 15 residues in the CDR3. V lost 1 base, J lost 5 bases, and 3 bases stayed unmatched. CDR3 loop: CASSQATSGVETQYF. The CDR3 DNA reads TGTGCCAGCAGCCAAGCGACTAGCGGGGTGGAGACCCAGTACTTC.

This CDR3 reads CASSSGGGEETQYF. The CDR3 nucleotides are TGTGCCAGCAGCTCCGGCGGGGGAGAAGAGACCCAGTACTTC. The chain links TRBV7-9 to TRBJ2-5; the match to TRBD2 covers 7 bases. Germline CDR1 reads SEHNR; CDR2 reads FQNEAQ (reference sequence). The trim removed 4 bases at V and 3 bases at J, leaving 5 bases unmatched. CDR3 length equals 14 residues.

This clonotype was counted between two and nine times. The chain employs TRBV12-3 or TRBV12-4 and TRBJ2-1; 7 nucleotides align to TRBD2. This CDR3 region has 14 residues. With V trimmed by 2 bases and J by 7 bases, 5 bases remained unmatched. In nucleotides, the CDR3 is TGTGCCAGCAGTTTATCGGCTAGCGGTAATGAGCAGTTCTTC. It encodes CASSLSASGNEQFF.

This clonotype appeared a few times. CDR3 in amino acids: CASSHFPGPAQETQYF. The CDR3 DNA reads TGTGCCAGCAGCCACTTTCCGGGGCCCGCCCAGGAGACCCAGTACTTC. The V call is TRBV3-1, the J call TRBJ2-5, with D perhaps given as TRBD1 or TRBD2 (5 bases each). This CDR3 contains 16 residues. From germline, CDR1 is LGHDT and CDR2 YNNKEL (reference sequence). Deletions cut 3 bases from V and 5 bases from J, with 19 bases between.